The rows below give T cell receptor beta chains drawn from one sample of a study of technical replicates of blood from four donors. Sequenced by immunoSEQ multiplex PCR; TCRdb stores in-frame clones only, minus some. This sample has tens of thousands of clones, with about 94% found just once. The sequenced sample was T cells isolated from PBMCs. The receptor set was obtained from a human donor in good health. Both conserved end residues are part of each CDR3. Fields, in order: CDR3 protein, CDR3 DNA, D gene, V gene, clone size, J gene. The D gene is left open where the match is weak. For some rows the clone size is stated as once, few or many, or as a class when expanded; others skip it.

CASSLSQDQPQHF	TGTGCCAGCAGCCTTTCACAGGATCAGCCCCAGCATTTT	-	TRBV5-6	-	TRBJ1-5
CASSKTSGISYNEQFF	TGTGCCAGCAGCAAAACTAGCGGAATCTCCTACAATGAGCAGTTCTTC	TRBD2	TRBV5-4	-	TRBJ2-1
CASSLETGNTEAFF	TGTGCCAGCAGTCTAGAGACAGGGAACACTGAAGCTTTCTTT	-	TRBV27	-	TRBJ1-1
CAWSLTSGSQETQYF	TGTGCCTGGAGTTTAACGAGCGGGAGCCAAGAGACCCAGTACTTC	TRBD2	TRBV30	-	TRBJ2-5
CASSYLDGAELYGYTF	TGTGCCAGCAGTTACCTAGACGGAGCCGAACTCTATGGCTACACCTTC	-	TRBV6-5	-	TRBJ1-2
CASSLGGLAGYSSYNEQFF	TGTGCCAGCAGTTTAGGGGGACTAGCGGGATATAGCTCCTACAATGAGCAGTTCTTC	TRBD2	TRBV28	-	TRBJ2-1
CASSLRSGQPQHF	TGTGCCAGCAGCTTGAGGTCTGGACAGCCCCAGCATTTT	-	TRBV7-2	-	TRBJ1-5
CASTTGVAQPQHF	TGTGCCAGCACCACAGGGGTTGCTCAGCCCCAGCATTTT	TRBD1	TRBV11-3	-	TRBJ1-5
CASSPIDWGDEKLFF	TGTGCCAGCAGCCCCATTGACTGGGGGGATGAAAAACTGTTTTTT	-	TRBV7-9	-	TRBJ1-4
CASTNPAGEWVETQYF	TGTGCCAGCACGAATCCAGCGGGAGAATGGGTGGAGACCCAGTACTTC	TRBD2	TRBV28	-	TRBJ2-5
CASSGLWSISGNTIYF	TGTGCCAGCAGTGGGCTCTGGTCAATCTCTGGAAACACCATATATTTT	-	TRBV6-1	-	TRBJ1-3
CASSLISGGNQPQHF	TGTGCCAGCAGTTTAATTTCAGGGGGCAATCAGCCCCAGCATTTT	-	TRBV27	-	TRBJ1-5
CASSLDPEQFF	TGTGCCAGCAGTTTAGATCCTGAGCAGTTCTTC	-	TRBV2	-	TRBJ2-1
CASSSGIGTTYGYTF	TGTGCCAGCAGTTCGGGAATAGGGACAACCTATGGCTACACCTTC	-	TRBV27	-	TRBJ1-2
CASSGLPIITGGGSNYGYTF	TGTGCCAGCAGCGGCCTCCCTATAATCACGGGGGGCGGATCTAACTATGGCTACACCTTC	-	TRBV9	once	TRBJ1-2
CASSYETGGNTEAFF	TGTGCCAGCAGTTACGAGACAGGGGGGAACACTGAAGCTTTCTTT	TRBD1	TRBV5-4	-	TRBJ1-1
CASATTSKTDTQYF	TGTGCCAGCGCGACGACTAGCAAGACAGATACGCAGTATTTT	TRBD2	TRBV6-5	-	TRBJ2-3
CASGSWRDYYEQYF	TGTGCCAGCGGGAGTTGGAGGGACTACTACGAGCAGTACTTC	TRBD2	TRBV28	-	TRBJ2-7
CASSEQAQPQHF	TGTGCCAGCAGTGAACAGGCTCAGCCCCAGCATTTT	-	TRBV6-1	-	TRBJ1-5
CASSLDWTATNYGYTF	TGTGCCAGCAGCTTAGATTGGACAGCTACTAACTATGGCTACACCTTC	-	TRBV7-2	-	TRBJ1-2
CASSRSDRINQPQHF	TGTGCCAGCAGCCGCTCCGACAGAATTAATCAGCCCCAGCATTTT	-	TRBV25-1	-	TRBJ1-5
CASSEGLAYEQYF	TGTGCCAGCAGCGAGGGACTCGCCTACGAGCAGTACTTC	-	TRBV9	-	TRBJ2-7
CASSELRTGGEKLFF	TGTGCCAGCAGTGAATTAAGGACAGGGGGTGAAAAACTGTTTTTT	TRBD1	TRBV6-1	-	TRBJ1-4
CASSPDRGLETQYF	TGTGCCAGCAGCCCCGACAGGGGGCTGGAGACCCAGTACTTC	TRBD1	TRBV11-3	-	TRBJ2-5
CASSGGWGTEAFF	TGTGCCAGCAGCGGGGGGTGGGGAACTGAAGCTTTCTTT	-	TRBV6-5	-	TRBJ1-1
CASSLRRGSDYEQYF	TGTGCCAGCAGCTTACGGCGGGGGAGCGACTACGAGCAGTACTTC	TRBD2	TRBV7-3	-	TRBJ2-7
CASSLGGNNQPQHF	TGCGCCAGCAGCTTAGGGGGCAACAATCAGCCCCAGCATTTT	TRBD1	TRBV5-1	-	TRBJ1-5
CASSAETGLDEQFF	TGTGCCAGCAGCGCTGAAACAGGGTTGGATGAGCAGTTCTTC	-	TRBV9	-	TRBJ2-1
CAISESRGPTEAFF	TGTGCCATCAGTGAGTCGCGAGGTCCAACTGAAGCTTTCTTT	-	TRBV10-3	-	TRBJ1-1
CASNRQGGETQYF	TGTGCCAGCAACAGACAGGGTGGAGAGACCCAGTACTTC	TRBD1	TRBV27	-	TRBJ2-5
CASRDGLAGIYEQYF	TGTGCCAGCAGGGACGGACTAGCGGGTATCTACGAGCAGTACTTC	TRBD2	TRBV2	-	TRBJ2-7
CASSVGGGGLEYF	TGTGCCAGCAGCGTAGGCGGGGGGGGTCTTGAGTACTTC	TRBD2	TRBV9	-	TRBJ2-7
CASSQVAGGLFWDEQYF	TGCGCCAGCAGCCAAGTAGCGGGAGGACTCTTTTGGGACGAGCAGTACTTC	TRBD2	TRBV4-1	-	TRBJ2-7
CASSRGTRQETQYF	TGTGCCAGCTCGAGGGGGACTAGACAGGAGACCCAGTACTTC	TRBD2	TRBV5-6	-	TRBJ2-5
CASSYGQSQPQHF	TGTGCCAGCAGTTACGGGCAGTCCCAGCCCCAGCATTTT	-	TRBV6-5	-	TRBJ1-5
CASSPESGANVLTF	TGCGCCAGCAGCCCTGAGTCTGGGGCCAACGTCCTGACTTTC	-	TRBV5-1	-	TRBJ2-6
CASNLSGGLLRRYEQYF	TGTGCCAGCAATTTGAGCGGGGGGCTTCTAAGGAGATACGAGCAGTACTTC	TRBD2	TRBV28	-	TRBJ2-7
CATRQRLGSGNTIYF	TGTGCCACCCGGCAGAGGCTCGGCTCTGGAAACACCATATATTTT	-	TRBV28	-	TRBJ1-3
CSVGRGTDTQYF	TGCAGCGTGGGCAGGGGGACAGATACGCAGTATTTT	TRBD1	TRBV29-1	-	TRBJ2-3
CASSPKPTGGGYGYTF	TGTGCCAGCAGCCCAAAACCGACAGGGGGCGGCTATGGCTACACCTTC	TRBD1	TRBV11-2	once	TRBJ1-2
CASSYGQRNYGYTF	TGTGCCAGCAGTTACGGACAGAGAAACTATGGCTACACCTTC	-	TRBV6-5	-	TRBJ1-2
CASSQVEAVLREQYF	TGCGCCAGCAGCCAAGTAGAAGCGGTCCTTCGGGAGCAGTACTTC	-	TRBV4-1	-	TRBJ2-7
CASSLNGARTGELFF	TGTGCCAGCAGCTTAAATGGGGCGAGAACCGGGGAGCTGTTTTTT	-	TRBV7-6	-	TRBJ2-2
CASSQGSSGETQYF	TGTGCCAGCAGCCAAGGGTCTAGCGGCGAGACCCAGTACTTC	TRBD2	TRBV4-2	-	TRBJ2-5
CASSIDIGEKLFF	TGTGCCAGTAGTATAGACATCGGGGAAAAACTGTTTTTT	-	TRBV19	-	TRBJ1-4
CASSISAGGFSYEQYF	TGTGCCAGTAGTATTTCGGCGGGAGGATTTTCCTACGAGCAGTACTTC	TRBD2	TRBV19	-	TRBJ2-7
CASSPFAYNEQFF	TGTGCCAGCTCACCATTTGCGTACAATGAGCAGTTCTTC	-	TRBV18	-	TRBJ2-1
CASSQEGTGTGANVLTF	TGCGCCAGCAGCCAAGAAGGGACAGGCACTGGGGCCAACGTCCTGACTTTC	TRBD1	TRBV4-3	-	TRBJ2-6
CASRVSSLAKNIQYF	TGTGCCAGCAGGGTTAGCAGCTTAGCCAAAAACATTCAGTACTTC	-	TRBV2	-	TRBJ2-4
CASSYGQGTEAFF	TGTGCCAGCAGTTACGGACAGGGGACTGAAGCTTTCTTT	TRBD1	TRBV6-6	-	TRBJ1-1
CASSVGAGLNEQFF	TGTGCCAGCAGCGTAGGGGCGGGTCTTAATGAGCAGTTCTTC	-	TRBV9	-	TRBJ2-1